One and the same sample provided the 22 T cell receptor beta chains below, sequenced in a study of T-cell memory formation after mild COVID-19. MiXCR, applied by TCRdb to the 5' RACE reads, yields one record per CDR3 protein. The sample lists about 250,000 distinct CDR3 sequences, roughly 15% seen once, with around 3.4% in the top ten. Sequenced: PBMCs or a T cell subset sorted from them (not recorded which). Every receptor here comes from a man aged 18 to 30 who had mild COVID-19 (a few samples of this study predate the infection). Cell type and time point are not known.

This clonotype has a handful of counts. The chain is built from TRBV29-1 and TRBJ2-5; no definite D call. With 4 bases removed from V and 5 bases from J, the gap between germline ends came to 17 bases. This CDR3 comprises 14 residues. The germline CDR1 and CDR2 sequences are SQVTM and ANQGSEA. DNA for the CDR3: TGCAGCGTTGCCCAGACCCTCGGTGGGGAGACCCAGTACTTC. It translates to CSVAQTLGGETQYF. Full variable domain (missing parts from reference TRBV29-1 and TRBJ2-5): SAVISQKPSRDICQRGTSLTIQCQVDSQVTMMFWYRQQPGQSLTLIATANQGSEATYESGFVIDKFPISRPNLTFSTLTVSNMSPEDSSIYLCSVAQTLGGETQYFGPGTRLLVL.

In this sample, this clonotype turned up a few times. This chain links TRBV6-6 with TRBJ2-7; 9 nucleotides align to TRBD1. The CDR3 sequence is 14 residues long. The germline CDR1 and CDR2 sequences are MNHNY and SVGAGI (reference sequence). With 5 bases clipped from V and 4 bases from J, the junction kept 6 bases outside the gene matches. CDR3 region: CASSLRQGEYEQYV. DNA of the CDR3: TGTGCCAGCAGTCTCAGACAGGGGGAATACGAGCAGTACGTC.

In this sample, this clonotype turned up a few times. The genes are TRBV12-3 or TRBV12-4 and TRBJ1-5; 9 bases fit TRBD1. The CDR3 covers 16 residues. Losses at the gene ends were 5 bases for V and 2 bases for J; bases not matched to a gene: 7. DNA for the CDR3: TGTGCCAGCAGTACCGGGACAGGGTTGGGCAATCAGCCCCAGCATTTT. This gives the protein CASSTGTGLGNQPQHF.

The CDR3 nucleotides are TGTGCCAGCTCACCTAGAGCAGGGGATTTGAATGAGCAGTTCTTC. This encodes CASSPRAGDLNEQFF. This chain uses TRBV18 with TRBJ2-1, with a tentative D call TRBD1 (6 bases). This CDR3 contains 15 residues. From germline, CDR1 is KGHSH and CDR2 LQKENI. Trimming cost V 3 bases and J 7 bases, with 16 bases left between them.

In its sample, this clonotype was seen a few times. This chain connects TRBV3-1 to TRBJ2-1; 7 bases are shared with TRBD1. Germline CDR1 and CDR2: LGHDT and YNNKEL (reference sequence). The CDR3 consists of 15 residues. The ends lost 1 base at V and 9 bases at J; junction bases unmatched: 9. CDR3 bases: TGTGCCAGCAGCCAAGCGTATCACAGGGGTGGTGAGCAGTTCTTC. Translation: CASSQAYHRGGEQFF.

The chain links TRBV4-3 to TRBJ1-2; TRBD1 matches at 10 bases. The V gene end was trimmed by 4 bases and the J gene end by 5 bases; junction bases not matched to a gene: 4. The CDR3 is made up of 14 amino acids. Looked up from germline, CDR1 is LGHNA and CDR2 is YSLEER. The CDR3 DNA reads as TGCGCCAGCAGCCGGCCGGGACAGGGGTATGGCTACACCTTC. This sequence encodes CASSRPGQGYGYTF.

This chain connects TRBV7-9 to TRBJ2-5; D may match TRBD1 or TRBD2 (6 bases each). V lost 3 bases to trimming and J lost 5 bases, with 10 bases between them. Per germline, CDR1 SEHNR and CDR2 FQNEAQ (reference sequence). There are 13 residues in the CDR3. CDR3 region: CASSFLGGETQYF. CDR3 coding DNA: TGTGCCAGCAGCTTTTTAGGGGGGGAGACCCAGTACTTC.

This chain joins TRBV7-6 and TRBJ2-2; a weak D match, TRBD1 (6 bases). Germline V lookup: CDR1 SGHVS, CDR2 FNYEAQ. Trimming removed 1 base at V and 3 bases at J, with 12 bases between. This CDR3 has 16 amino acids. CDR3 protein: CASSLDSRGDTGELFF. The CDR3 DNA is TGTGCCAGCAGCTTAGACTCCAGGGGAGACACCGGGGAGCTGTTTTTT.

This clonotype was seen more than once but under ten times. This chain links TRBV5-8 with TRBJ2-3; possible D gene TRBD1, 6 bases. V lost 6 bases to trimming and J lost 2 bases, with 13 bases between them. The CDR3 has 14 residues. Germline V gene sequence: CDR1 SGHTS, CDR2 YDEGEE. The chain's CDR3 is CASIQGQPTDTQYF. Written as DNA, the CDR3 is TGTGCCAGCATTCAGGGGCAGCCCACAGATACGCAGTATTTT.

This clonotype was counted only a few times. The chain recombines TRBV20-1 with TRBJ1-2; 7 positions agree with TRBD1. J gave up 6 bases and V 5 bases, and 6 bases lay outside the gene matches. CDR1 is DFQATT, CDR2 SNEGSKA, per germline (reference sequence). CDR3 length: 12 amino acids. CDR3: CSADRQGDGYTF. The CDR3 region has the DNA TGCAGTGCTGACCGACAGGGTGATGGCTACACCTTC.

The chain couples TRBV6-6 to TRBJ2-2; D ambiguous. The CDR3 totals 11 residues. V was trimmed by 7 bases and J by 6 bases, leaving 6 bases between them. Germline values: CDR1 MNHNY, CDR2 SVGAGI (reference sequence). The CDR3 DNA is TGTGCCAGCACCTCCGCCGGGGAGCTGTTTTTT. Encoded protein: CASTSAGELFF.

The chain employs TRBV7-9 and TRBJ2-6; no firm D call. V was clipped by 8 bases and J by 2 bases, with 10 bases between them. This CDR3 has 14 amino acids. The germline V gene has CDR1 SEHNR and CDR2 FQNEAQ (reference sequence). CDR3 region: CASSKSAGANVLTF. Here the CDR3 DNA reads TGTGCCAGCTCTAAGTCGGCTGGGGCCAACGTCCTGACTTTC. Looking up the rest from reference TRBV7-9 and TRBJ2-6 gives the full variable domain: DTGVSQNPRHKITKRGQNVTFRCDPISEHNRLYWYRQTLGQGPEFLTYFQNEAQLEKSRLLSDRFSAERPKGSFSTLEIQRTEQGDSAMYLCASSKSAGANVLTFGAGSRLTVL.

The rearrangement links TRBV12-3 or TRBV12-4 to TRBJ2-1; 7 bases are a match to TRBD1. The ends lost 6 bases at V and 0 bases at J; junction bases unmatched: 8. The CDR3 sequence is 16 residues long. The CDR3, as DNA: TGTGCCAGCAGCCTTCATTCAGGGGGCTCCTACAATGAGCAGTTCTTC. This codes for CASSLHSGGSYNEQFF.

The chain combines TRBV7-3 with TRBJ2-1; TRBD2 might be the D (6 bases). This CDR3 has 9 residues. Looked up from germline, CDR1 is SGHTA and CDR2 is FQGTGA. V lost 11 bases to trimming and J lost 10 bases, with 9 bases between them. In DNA, the CDR3 is TGTGCCCCTGCGGGGGAGCAGTTCTTC. Translation gives CAPAGEQFF.

There are a few counts of this clonotype. This chain connects TRBV4-3 to TRBJ1-1, with 11 bases that match TRBD1. Germline lookup yields CDR1 LGHNA and CDR2 YSLEER. Trimming took 0 bases from V and 5 from J; bases not matched to a gene: 8. The CDR3 is made up of 17 amino acids. DNA of the CDR3: TGCGCCAGCAGCCAAGAGACCCGGGGACAGGGGGAGACTGAAGCTTTCTTT. Encoded protein: CASSQETRGQGETEAFF.

The rearrangement uses TRBV20-1 and TRBJ1-3; TRBD1 matches at 9 bases. V was clipped by 4 bases and J by 2 bases; unmatched bases: 3. CDR1 is DFQATT and CDR2 is SNEGSKA in the germline V gene (reference sequence). The CDR3 is 14 residues long. The CDR3 coding sequence is TGCAGTGCTACCCACAGGGGGCCTGGAAACACCATATATTTT. As protein: CSATHRGPGNTIYF.

This clonotype was found a few times. This chain links TRBV20-1 with TRBJ1-1; TRBD1 matches 9 bases. The CDR3 is made up of 13 amino acids. V lost 6 bases and J lost 5; bases outside the gene matches: 7. The germline V gene encodes CDR1 DFQATT and CDR2 SNEGSKA (reference sequence). The CDR3 protein is CSAKQGAGTEAFF. CDR3 nucleotide sequence: TGCAGTGCGAAACAGGGGGCCGGGACTGAAGCTTTCTTT.

This clonotype was counted only a few times. The chain employs TRBV7-2 and TRBJ2-3; TRBD1 is a possible D gene (5 bases). CDR1 is SGHTA, CDR2 FQGNSA, per germline. The CDR3 runs 14 residues. Trimming took off 5 bases at V and 3 bases at J, with 12 bases between the two ends. The CDR3 DNA sequence: TGTGCCAGCAGCCCAGTAGACAGTACAGATACGCAGTATTTT. Translating it yields CASSPVDSTDTQYF.

V usage is TRBV3-1 and J usage is TRBJ2-3; D gene unclear. This CDR3 has 13 residues. Trimming shortened V by 4 bases and J by 5 bases, and 10 bases separated the two germline ends. Germline V gene lookup returns CDR1 LGHDT and CDR2 YNNKEL (reference sequence). This CDR3 reads CASSPPSRDTQYF. The DNA for the CDR3 is TGTGCCAGCAGCCCCCCCTCTCGAGATACGCAGTATTTT.

This chain links TRBV7-2 with TRBJ2-5; 8 bases agree with TRBD2. In germline, CDR1 is SGHTA, CDR2 FQGNSA. After removal of 5 bases from V and 10 bases from J, the junction contained 6 bases not matched to a gene. This CDR3 region has 12 residues. The CDR3 spells CASSPAGTSQYF. CDR3 sequence (DNA): TGTGCCAGCAGCCCAGCAGGGACTAGCCAGTACTTC.

This clonotype was observed a few times. This chain joins TRBV7-8 and TRBJ2-2, with TRBD2 as a possible D gene (6 bases). The CDR3 runs 14 residues. The V end lost 4 bases, the J end lost 2 bases, and 8 bases lay between the germline ends. Germline values: CDR1 SGHVS, CDR2 FQNEAQ. The CDR3: CASSWRGNTGELFF. As DNA, the CDR3 is TGTGCCAGCAGCTGGAGGGGAAACACCGGGGAGCTGTTTTTT. The full variable domain, its missing parts supplied by reference TRBV7-8 and TRBJ2-2, is GAGVSQSPRYKVAKRGQDVALRCDPISGHVSLFWYQQALGQGPEFLTYFQNEAQLDKSGLPSDRFFAERPEGSVSTLKIQRTQQEDSAVYLCASSWRGNTGELFFGEGSRLTVL.

CDR3 in DNA: TGTGCCAGCAGCTTGAGAGCAGACTCTGGGGCCAACGTCCTGACTTTC. It yields the protein CASSLRADSGANVLTF. J is TRBJ2-6 and V is TRBV5-5, with D uncertain. CDR1 SGHKS and CDR2 YYEKEE come from the germline V gene (reference sequence). CDR3 length equals 16 residues. Trimming cost V 1 base and J 0 bases, with 8 bases left between them.